This is a list of T cell receptor beta chains from one sample in a study of glioma-infiltrating T cells after dendritic cell vaccination. The method was immunoSEQ multiplex PCR; TCRdb's version includes in-frame clones alone and lacks a portion of them. The sample carries around 97,000 clones, around 81% recorded once. This sample comprised blood, obtained before dendritic cell vaccination. The receptors derive from a human donor with glioblastoma. The CDR3 runs from the conserved cysteine through the conserved F or W. A D gene is named only where the DNA matches it firmly. The size entry is marked missing in some rows and otherwise reads once, few, many or a size class.

v_gene,j_gene,abundance,d_gene,CDR3nt,CDR3aa
TRBV10-3,TRBJ1-1,few,NA,TGTGCCATCAGGGAACAGGGAACGAACACTGAAGCTTTCTTT,CAIREQGTNTEAFF
TRBV28,TRBJ1-2,NA,TRBD1,TGTGCCAGCACCAAACTGGGACAGGGCGGATATGGCTACACCTTC,CASTKLGQGGYGYTF
TRBV4-2,TRBJ2-7,NA,TRBD2,TGTGCCAGCAGCCAAGATCCGGGGGGGCGGTCCCACTCCTACGAGCAGTACTTC,CASSQDPGGRSHSYEQYF
TRBV6-1,TRBJ2-1,few,TRBD1,TGTGCCAGCAGGACTGGGACAGGGCAGACTAATGAGCAGTTCTTC,CASRTGTGQTNEQFF
TRBV19,TRBJ1-2,NA,NA,TGTGCCAGCCGACAGGATAGCGACTATGGCTACACCTTC,CASRQDSDYGYTF
TRBV7-6,TRBJ1-2,NA,NA,TGTGCCAGCAGCTCGCCGGCGGAGGGGACCGGCTACACCTTC,CASSSPAEGTGYTF
TRBV6-1,TRBJ2-7,NA,TRBD1,TGTGCCAGCAGAAGACCGACAGGGGGTGCCTACGAGCAGTACTTC,CASRRPTGGAYEQYF
TRBV30,TRBJ1-3,NA,TRBD1,TGTGCCTGGCAGATGACAGGGGCTGGAAACACCATATATTTT,CAWQMTGAGNTIYF
TRBV6-5,TRBJ1-2,NA,NA,TGTGCCAGCATCCAACGGGCGGAGGCTCGTGGCTACACCTTC,CASIQRAEARGYTF
TRBV19,TRBJ1-5,NA,NA,TGTGCCAGTAGTAGGATCCAGGGTCAGAGTAGCAATCAGCCCCAGCATTTT,CASSRIQGQSSNQPQHF
TRBV19,TRBJ1-1,NA,NA,TGTGCCAGTAGTAGGGCCGGGGGAAGGACTGAAGCTTTCTTT,CASSRAGGRTEAFF
TRBV27,TRBJ2-6,few,NA,TGTGCCAGCAGTTTATCCCGGGTTTCAGGGGCCAACGTCCTGACTTTC,CASSLSRVSGANVLTF
TRBV6-5,TRBJ1-2,NA,NA,TGTGCCAGCTCCAGGGGCCTCTTTGAGGCTGGCTACACCTTC,CASSRGLFEAGYTF
TRBV10-3,TRBJ2-7,NA,TRBD1,TGTGCCATCAACCGGGACAGCTCCTACGAGCAGTACTTC,CAINRDSSYEQYF
TRBV2,TRBJ1-5,NA,NA,TGTGCCAGCAGTGAGTCCACCTCTATGAATCAGCCCCAGCATTTT,CASSESTSMNQPQHF